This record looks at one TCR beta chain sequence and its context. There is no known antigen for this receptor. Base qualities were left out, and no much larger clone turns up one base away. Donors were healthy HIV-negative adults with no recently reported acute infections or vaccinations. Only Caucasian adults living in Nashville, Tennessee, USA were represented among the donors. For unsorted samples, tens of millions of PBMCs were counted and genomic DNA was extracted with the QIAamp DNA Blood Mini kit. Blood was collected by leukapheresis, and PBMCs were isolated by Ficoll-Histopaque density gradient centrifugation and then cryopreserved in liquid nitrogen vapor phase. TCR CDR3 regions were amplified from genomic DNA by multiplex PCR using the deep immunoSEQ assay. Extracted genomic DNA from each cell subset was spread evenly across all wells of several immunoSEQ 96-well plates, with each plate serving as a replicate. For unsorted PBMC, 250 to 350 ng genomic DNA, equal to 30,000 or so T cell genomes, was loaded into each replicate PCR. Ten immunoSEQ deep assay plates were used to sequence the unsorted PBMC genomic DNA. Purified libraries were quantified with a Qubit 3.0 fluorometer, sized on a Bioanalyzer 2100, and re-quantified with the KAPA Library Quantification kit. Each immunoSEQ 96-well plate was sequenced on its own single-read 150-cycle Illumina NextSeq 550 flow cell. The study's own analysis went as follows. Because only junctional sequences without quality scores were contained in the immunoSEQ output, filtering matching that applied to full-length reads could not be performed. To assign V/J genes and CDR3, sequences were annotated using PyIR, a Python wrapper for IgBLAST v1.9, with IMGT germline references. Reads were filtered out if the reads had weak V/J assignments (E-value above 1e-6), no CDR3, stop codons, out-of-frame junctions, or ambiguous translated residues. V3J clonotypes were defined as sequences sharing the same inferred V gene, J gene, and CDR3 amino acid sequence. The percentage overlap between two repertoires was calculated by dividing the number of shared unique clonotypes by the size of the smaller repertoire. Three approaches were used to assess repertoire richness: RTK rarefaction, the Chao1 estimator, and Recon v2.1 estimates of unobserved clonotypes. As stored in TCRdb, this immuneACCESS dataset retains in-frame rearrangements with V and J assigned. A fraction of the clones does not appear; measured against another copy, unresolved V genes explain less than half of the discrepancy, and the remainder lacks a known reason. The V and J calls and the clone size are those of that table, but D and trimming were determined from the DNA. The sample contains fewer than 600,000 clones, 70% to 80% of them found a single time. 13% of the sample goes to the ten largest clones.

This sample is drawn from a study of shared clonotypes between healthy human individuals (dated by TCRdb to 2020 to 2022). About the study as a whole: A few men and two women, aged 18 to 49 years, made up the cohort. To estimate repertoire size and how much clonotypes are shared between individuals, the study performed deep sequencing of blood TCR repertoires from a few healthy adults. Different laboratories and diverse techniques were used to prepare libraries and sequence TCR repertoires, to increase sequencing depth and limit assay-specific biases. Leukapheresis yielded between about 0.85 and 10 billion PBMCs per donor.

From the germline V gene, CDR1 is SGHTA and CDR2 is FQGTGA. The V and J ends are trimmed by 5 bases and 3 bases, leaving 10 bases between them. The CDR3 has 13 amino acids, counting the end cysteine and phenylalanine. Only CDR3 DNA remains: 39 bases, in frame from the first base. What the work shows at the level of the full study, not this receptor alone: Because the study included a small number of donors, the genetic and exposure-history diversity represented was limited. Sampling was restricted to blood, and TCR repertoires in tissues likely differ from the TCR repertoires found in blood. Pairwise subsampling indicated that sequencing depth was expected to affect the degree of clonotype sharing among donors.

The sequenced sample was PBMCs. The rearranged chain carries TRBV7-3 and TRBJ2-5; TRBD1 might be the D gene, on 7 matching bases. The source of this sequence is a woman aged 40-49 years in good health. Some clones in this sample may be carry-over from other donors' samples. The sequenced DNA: TGTGCCAGCAGCCGCGGGACAGAAGAGACCCAGTACTTC. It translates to CASSRGTEETQYF. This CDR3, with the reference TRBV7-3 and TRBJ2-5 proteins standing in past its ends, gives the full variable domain GAGVSQTPSNKVTEKGKYVELRCDPISGHTALYWYRQSLGQGPEFLIYFQGTGAADDSGLPNDRFFAVRPEGSVSTLKIQRTERGDSAVYLCASSRGTEETQYFGPGTRLLVL.